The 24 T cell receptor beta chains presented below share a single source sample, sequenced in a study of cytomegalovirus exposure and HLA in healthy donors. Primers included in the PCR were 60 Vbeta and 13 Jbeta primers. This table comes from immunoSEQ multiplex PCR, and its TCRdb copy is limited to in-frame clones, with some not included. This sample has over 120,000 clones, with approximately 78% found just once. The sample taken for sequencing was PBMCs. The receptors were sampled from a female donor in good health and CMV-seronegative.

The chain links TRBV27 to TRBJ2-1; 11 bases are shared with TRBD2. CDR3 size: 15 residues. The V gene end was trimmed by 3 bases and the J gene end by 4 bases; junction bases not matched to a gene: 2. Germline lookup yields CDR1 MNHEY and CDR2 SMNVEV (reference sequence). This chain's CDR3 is CASSFTSGSYNEQFF. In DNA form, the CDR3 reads TGTGCCAGCAGTTTCACTAGCGGGAGTTACAATGAGCAGTTCTTC.

The CDR3, as DNA: TGTGCCAGCAGACTAGCGATCTCCTACAATGAGCAGTTCTTC. This gives the protein CASRLAISYNEQFF. The chain has TRBV6-1 and TRBJ2-1, with TRBD2 matching over 7 bases. The V and J ends lost 6 bases and 0 bases, in that order; junction bases with no gene match: 2. Germline V gene sequence: CDR1 MNHNS, CDR2 SASEGT. The CDR3 covers 14 residues.

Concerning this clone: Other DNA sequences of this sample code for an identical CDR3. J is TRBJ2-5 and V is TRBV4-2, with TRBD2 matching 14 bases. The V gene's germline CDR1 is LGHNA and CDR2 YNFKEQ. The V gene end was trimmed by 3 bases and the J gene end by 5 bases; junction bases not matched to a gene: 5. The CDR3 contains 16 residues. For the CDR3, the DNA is TGTGCCAGCAGCCAGGGACTAGCGGGGGAGCAGGAGACCCAGTACTTC. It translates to CASSQGLAGEQETQYF.

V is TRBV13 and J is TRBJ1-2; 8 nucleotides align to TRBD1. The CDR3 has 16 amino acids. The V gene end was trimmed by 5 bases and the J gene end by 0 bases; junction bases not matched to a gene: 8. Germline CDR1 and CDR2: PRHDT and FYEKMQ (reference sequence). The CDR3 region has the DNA TGTGCCAGCAGCCTCTACACAGGGGGGGCTAACTATGGCTACACCTTC. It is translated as CASSLYTGGANYGYTF.

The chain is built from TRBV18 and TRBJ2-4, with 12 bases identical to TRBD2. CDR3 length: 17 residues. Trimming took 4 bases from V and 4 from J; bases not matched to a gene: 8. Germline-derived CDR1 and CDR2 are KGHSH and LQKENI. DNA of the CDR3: TGTGCCAGCTCACTGAGAAAGGGGACTAGCGGGAAAAACATTCAGTACTTC. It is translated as CASSLRKGTSGKNIQYF.

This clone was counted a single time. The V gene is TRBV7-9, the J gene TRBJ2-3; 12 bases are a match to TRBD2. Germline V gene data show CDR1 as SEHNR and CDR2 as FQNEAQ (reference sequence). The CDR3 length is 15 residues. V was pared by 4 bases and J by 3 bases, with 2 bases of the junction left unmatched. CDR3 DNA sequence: TGTGCCAGCAGCTGGGGGACTAGCGGGACAGATACGCAGTATTTT. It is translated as CASSWGTSGTDTQYF.

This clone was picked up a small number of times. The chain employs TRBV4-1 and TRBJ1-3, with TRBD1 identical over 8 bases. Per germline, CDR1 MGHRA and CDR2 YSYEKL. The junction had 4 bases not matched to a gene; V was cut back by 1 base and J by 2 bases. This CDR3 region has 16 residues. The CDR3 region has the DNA TGCGCCAGCAGCCAAGCCTCACAGGGGGCTGGAAACACCATATATTTT. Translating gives CASSQASQGAGNTIYF.

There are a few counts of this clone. Here the CDR3 reads CSVEGRGRFF. In DNA form, the CDR3 reads TGCAGCGTTGAGGGCAGGGGCCGATTCTTT. The V call is TRBV29-1, the J call TRBJ1-1; D might be TRBD1 (6 bases). Germline assignment: CDR1 SQVTM and CDR2 ANQGSEA. The CDR3 length is 10 residues. V lost 3 bases and J 14 bases, leaving 13 bases between the germline ends.

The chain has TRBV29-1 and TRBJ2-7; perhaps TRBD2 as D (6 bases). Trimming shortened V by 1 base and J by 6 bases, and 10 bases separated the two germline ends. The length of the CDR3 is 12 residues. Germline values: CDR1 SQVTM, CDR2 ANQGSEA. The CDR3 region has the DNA TGCAGCGTTGAAGGGCAGGGAGGCGAGCAGTACTTC. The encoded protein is CSVEGQGGEQYF.

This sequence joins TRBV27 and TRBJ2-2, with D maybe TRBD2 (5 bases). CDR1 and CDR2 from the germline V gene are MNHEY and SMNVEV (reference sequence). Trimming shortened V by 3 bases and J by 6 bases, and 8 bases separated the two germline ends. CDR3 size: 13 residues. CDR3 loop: CASSLAGPGELFF. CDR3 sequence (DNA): TGTGCCAGCAGTTTGGCGGGCCCCGGGGAGCTGTTTTTT.

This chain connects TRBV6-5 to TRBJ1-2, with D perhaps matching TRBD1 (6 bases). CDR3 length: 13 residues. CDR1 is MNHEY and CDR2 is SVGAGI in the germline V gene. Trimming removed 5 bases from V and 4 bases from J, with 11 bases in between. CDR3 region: CASSTDRSYGYTF. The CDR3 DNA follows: TGTGCCAGCAGTACTGACAGGAGCTATGGCTACACCTTC.

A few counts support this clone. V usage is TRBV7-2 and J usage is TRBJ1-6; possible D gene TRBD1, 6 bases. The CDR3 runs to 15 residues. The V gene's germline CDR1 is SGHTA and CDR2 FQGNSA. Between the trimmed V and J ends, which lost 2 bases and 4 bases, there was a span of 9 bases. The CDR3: CASSLQTGYNSPLHF. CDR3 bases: TGTGCCAGCAGCTTACAAACAGGGTATAATTCACCCCTCCACTTT.

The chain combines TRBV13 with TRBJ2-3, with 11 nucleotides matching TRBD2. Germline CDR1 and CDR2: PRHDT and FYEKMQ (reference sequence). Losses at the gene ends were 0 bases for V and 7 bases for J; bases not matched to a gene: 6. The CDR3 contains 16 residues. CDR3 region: CASSLGRLAGGNTQYF. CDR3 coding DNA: TGTGCCAGCAGCTTAGGACGGCTAGCGGGGGGTAATACGCAGTATTTT.

Here the CDR3 reads CASSDTRLAQPQHF. The CDR3 coding sequence is TGTGCCAGCAGTGATACAAGACTGGCCCAGCCCCAGCATTTT. The chain joins TRBV6-1 to TRBJ1-5; unclear D gene. V lost 3 bases and J lost 7, with 13 bases in between. The CDR3 contains 14 residues. Germline CDR1 reads MNHNS; CDR2 reads SASEGT.

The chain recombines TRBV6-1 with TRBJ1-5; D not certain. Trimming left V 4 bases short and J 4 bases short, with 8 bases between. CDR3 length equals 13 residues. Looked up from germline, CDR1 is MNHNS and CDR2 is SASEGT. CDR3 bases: TGTGCCAGCAGTGGAAGTCAGAATCAGCCCCAGCATTTT. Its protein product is CASSGSQNQPQHF.

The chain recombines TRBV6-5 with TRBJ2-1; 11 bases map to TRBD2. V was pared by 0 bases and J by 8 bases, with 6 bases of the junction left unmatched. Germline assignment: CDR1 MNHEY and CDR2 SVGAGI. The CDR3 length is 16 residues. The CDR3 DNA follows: TGTGCCAGCAGTTACTCTGCACTAGCGGGGGAGGATGAGCAGTTCTTC. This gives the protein CASSYSALAGEDEQFF.

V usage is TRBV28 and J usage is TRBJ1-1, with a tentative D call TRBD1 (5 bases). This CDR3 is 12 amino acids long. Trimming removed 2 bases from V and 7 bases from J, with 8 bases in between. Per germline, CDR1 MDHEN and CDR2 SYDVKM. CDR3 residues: CASSLLGHEAFF. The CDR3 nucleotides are TGTGCCAGCAGTTTACTGGGGCATGAAGCTTTCTTT.

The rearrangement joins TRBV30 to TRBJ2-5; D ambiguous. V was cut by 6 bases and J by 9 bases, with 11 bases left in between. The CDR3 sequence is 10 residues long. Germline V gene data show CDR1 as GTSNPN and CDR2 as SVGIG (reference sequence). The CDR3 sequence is CACAFEAQYF. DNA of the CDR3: TGTGCCTGTGCCTTCGAGGCCCAGTACTTC.

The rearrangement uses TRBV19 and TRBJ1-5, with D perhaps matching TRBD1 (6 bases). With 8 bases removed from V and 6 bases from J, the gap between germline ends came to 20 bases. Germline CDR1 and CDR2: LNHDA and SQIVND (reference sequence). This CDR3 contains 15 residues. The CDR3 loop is CASLGGGGGGQPQHF. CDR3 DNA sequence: TGTGCCAGTCTGGGTGGCGGTGGGGGCGGTCAGCCCCAGCATTTT.

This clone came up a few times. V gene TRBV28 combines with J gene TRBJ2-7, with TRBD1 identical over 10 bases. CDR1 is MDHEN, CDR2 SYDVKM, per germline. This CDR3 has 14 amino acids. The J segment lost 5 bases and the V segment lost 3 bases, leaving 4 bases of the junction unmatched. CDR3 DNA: TGTGCCAGCAGTTTCCTCGGACAGGGGGACGAGCAGTACTTC. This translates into CASSFLGQGDEQYF.

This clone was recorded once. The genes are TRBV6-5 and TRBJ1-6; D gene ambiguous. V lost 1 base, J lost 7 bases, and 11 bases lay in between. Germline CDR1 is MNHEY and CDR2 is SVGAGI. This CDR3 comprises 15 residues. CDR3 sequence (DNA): TGTGCCAGCAGTTACTTATCAGCGAAAAATTCACCCCTCCACTTT. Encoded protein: CASSYLSAKNSPLHF.

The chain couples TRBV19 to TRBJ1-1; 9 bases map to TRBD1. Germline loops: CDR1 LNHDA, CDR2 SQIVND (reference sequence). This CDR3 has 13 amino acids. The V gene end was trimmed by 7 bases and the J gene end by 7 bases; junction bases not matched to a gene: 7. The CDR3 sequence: CASTLTGGYEAFF. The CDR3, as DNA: TGTGCCAGTACTCTGACAGGGGGTTATGAAGCTTTCTTT.

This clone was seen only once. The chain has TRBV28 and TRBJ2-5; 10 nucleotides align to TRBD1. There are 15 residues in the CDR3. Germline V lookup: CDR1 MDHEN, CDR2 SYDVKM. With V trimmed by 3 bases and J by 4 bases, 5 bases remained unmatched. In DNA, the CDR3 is TGTGCCAGCAGTTTCGGACAGGGGGGGCGAGAGACCCAGTACTTC. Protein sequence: CASSFGQGGRETQYF.

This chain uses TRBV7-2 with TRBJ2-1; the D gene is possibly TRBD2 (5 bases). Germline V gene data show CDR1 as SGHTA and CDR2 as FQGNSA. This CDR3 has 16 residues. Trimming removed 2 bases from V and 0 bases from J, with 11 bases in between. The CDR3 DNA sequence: TGTGCCAGCAGCTTAATAGCGACGAGCTCCTACAATGAGCAGTTCTTC. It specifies CASSLIATSSYNEQFF.